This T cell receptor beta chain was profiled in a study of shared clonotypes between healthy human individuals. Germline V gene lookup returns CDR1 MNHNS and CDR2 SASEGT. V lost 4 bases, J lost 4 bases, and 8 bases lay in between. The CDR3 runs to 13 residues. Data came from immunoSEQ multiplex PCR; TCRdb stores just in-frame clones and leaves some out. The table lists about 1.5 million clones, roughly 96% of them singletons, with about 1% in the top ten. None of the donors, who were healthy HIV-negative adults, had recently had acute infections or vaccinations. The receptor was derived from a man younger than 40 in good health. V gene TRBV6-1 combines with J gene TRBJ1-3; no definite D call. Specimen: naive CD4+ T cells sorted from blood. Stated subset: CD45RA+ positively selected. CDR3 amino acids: CASSVTVGNTIYF. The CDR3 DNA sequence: TGTGCCAGCAGTGTCACCGTCGGAAACACCATATATTTT.